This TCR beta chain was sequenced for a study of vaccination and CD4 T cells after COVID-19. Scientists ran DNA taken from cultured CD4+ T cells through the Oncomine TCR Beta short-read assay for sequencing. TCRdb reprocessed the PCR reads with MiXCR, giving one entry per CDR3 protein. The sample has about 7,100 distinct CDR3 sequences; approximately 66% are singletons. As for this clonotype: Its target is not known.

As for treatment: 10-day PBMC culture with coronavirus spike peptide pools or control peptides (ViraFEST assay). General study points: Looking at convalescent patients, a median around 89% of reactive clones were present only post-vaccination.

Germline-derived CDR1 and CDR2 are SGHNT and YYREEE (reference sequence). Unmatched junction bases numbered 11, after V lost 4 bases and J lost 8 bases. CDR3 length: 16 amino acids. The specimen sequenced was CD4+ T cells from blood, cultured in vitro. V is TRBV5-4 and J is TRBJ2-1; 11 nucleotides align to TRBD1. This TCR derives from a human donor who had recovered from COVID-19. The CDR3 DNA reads TGTGCCAGCAGCGCCGCTGCCGGACAGGGGGCCTATGAGCAGTTCTTC. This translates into CASSAAAGQGAYEQFF.